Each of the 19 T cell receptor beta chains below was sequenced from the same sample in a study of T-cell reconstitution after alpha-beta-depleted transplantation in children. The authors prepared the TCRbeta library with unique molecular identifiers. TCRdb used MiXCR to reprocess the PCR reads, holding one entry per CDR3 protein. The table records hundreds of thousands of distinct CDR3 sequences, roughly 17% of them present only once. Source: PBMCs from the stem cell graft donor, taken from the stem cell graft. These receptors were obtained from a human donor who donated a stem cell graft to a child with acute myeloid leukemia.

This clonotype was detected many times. The CDR3 region is CASSVMDYEQYV. In DNA, the CDR3 is TGTGCCAGCAGCGTGATGGATTACGAGCAGTACGTC. The rearrangement joins TRBV5-5 to TRBJ2-7; D uncertain. The CDR3 consists of 12 residues. V shed 4 bases and J shed 4 bases, with 9 bases lying between them. Germline V gene lookup returns CDR1 SGHKS and CDR2 YYEKEE (reference sequence).

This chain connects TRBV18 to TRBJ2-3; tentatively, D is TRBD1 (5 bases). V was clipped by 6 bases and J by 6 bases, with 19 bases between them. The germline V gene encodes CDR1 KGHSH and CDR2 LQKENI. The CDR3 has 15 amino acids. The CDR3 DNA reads TGTGCCAGCTCCCTCGCCTTGGACAATAGGGATACGCAGTATTTT. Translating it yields CASSLALDNRDTQYF.

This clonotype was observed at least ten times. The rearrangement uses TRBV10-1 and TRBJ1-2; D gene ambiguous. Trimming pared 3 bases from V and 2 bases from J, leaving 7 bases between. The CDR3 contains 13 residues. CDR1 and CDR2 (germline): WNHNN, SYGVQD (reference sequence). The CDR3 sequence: CASSDSFNYGYTF. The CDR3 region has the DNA TGCGCCAGCAGTGACAGCTTCAACTATGGCTACACCTTC.

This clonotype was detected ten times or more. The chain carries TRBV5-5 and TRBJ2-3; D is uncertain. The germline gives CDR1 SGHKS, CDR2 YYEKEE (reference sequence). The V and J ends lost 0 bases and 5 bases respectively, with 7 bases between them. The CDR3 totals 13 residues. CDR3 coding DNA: TGTGCCAGCAGCTTGGACATTGTAGATACGCAGTATTTT. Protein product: CASSLDIVDTQYF.

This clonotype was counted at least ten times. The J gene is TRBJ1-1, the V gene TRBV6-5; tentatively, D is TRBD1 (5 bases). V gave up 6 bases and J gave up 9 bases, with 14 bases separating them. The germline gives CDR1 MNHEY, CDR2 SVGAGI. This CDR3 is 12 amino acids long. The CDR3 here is CASSPQGFQAFF. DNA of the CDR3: TGTGCCAGCAGCCCCCAGGGATTTCAAGCTTTCTTT.

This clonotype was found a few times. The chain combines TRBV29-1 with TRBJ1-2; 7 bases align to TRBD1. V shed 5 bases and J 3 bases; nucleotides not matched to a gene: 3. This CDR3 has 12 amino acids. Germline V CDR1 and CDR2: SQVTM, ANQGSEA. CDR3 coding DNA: TGCAGCGTTCGACAGGGTGACTATGGCTACACCTTC. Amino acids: CSVRQGDYGYTF. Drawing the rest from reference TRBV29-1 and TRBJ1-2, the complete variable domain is SAVISQKPSRDICQRGTSLTIQCQVDSQVTMMFWYRQQPGQSLTLIATANQGSEATYESGFVIDKFPISRPNLTFSTLTVSNMSPEDSSIYLCSVRQGDYGYTFGSGTRLTVV.

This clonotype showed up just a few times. CDR3 in amino acids: CASTWDRQETQYF. The CDR3 DNA sequence: TGTGCCAGCACCTGGGACCGTCAAGAGACCCAGTACTTC. The genes are TRBV6-6 and TRBJ2-5; D is possibly TRBD1 or TRBD2 (5 bases each). This CDR3 is built from 13 residues. The V gene lost 7 bases and the J gene lost 2 bases, with 11 bases spanning the gap. CDR1 MNHNY and CDR2 SVGAGI come from the germline V gene (reference sequence).

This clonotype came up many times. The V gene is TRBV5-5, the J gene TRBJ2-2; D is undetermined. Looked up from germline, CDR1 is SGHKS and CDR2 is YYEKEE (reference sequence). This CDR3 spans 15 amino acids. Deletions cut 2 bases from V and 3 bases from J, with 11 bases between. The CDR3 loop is CASSFDGPYTGELFF. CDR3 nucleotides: TGTGCCAGCAGCTTCGACGGGCCTTACACCGGGGAGCTGTTTTTT.

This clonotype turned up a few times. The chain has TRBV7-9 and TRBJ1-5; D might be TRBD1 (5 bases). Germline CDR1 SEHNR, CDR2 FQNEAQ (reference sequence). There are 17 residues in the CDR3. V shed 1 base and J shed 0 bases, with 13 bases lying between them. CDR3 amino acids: CASSLGARASSNQPQHF. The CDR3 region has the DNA TGTGCCAGCAGCTTAGGAGCCAGGGCCAGTAGCAATCAGCCCCAGCATTTT.

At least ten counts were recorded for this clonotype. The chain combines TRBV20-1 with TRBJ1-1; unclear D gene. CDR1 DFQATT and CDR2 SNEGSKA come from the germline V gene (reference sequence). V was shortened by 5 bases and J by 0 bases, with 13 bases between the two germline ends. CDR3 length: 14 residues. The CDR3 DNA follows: TGCAGTGCTGGAGTAGGAGGGATGAACACTGAAGCTTTCTTT. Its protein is CSAGVGGMNTEAFF.

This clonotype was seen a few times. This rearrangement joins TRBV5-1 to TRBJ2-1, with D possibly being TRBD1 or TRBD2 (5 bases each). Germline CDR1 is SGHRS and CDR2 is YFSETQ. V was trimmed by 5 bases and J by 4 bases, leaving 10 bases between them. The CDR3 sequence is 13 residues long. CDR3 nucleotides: TGCGCCAGCAGAAGGGACGGTTACAATGAGCAGTTCTTC. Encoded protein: CASRRDGYNEQFF.

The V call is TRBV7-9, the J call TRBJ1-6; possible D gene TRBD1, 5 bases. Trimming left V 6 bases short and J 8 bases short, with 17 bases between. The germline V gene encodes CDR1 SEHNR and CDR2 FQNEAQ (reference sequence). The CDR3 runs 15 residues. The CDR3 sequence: CASRFAGTGDSPLHF. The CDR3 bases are TGTGCCAGCAGGTTTGCCGGGACGGGAGATTCACCCCTCCACTTT.

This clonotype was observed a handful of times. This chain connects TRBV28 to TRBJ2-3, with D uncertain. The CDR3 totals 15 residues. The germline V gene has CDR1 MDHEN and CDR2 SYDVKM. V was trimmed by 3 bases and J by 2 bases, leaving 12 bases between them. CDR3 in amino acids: CASSFERSPTDTQYF. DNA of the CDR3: TGTGCCAGCAGTTTCGAGCGTTCCCCCACAGATACGCAGTATTTT.

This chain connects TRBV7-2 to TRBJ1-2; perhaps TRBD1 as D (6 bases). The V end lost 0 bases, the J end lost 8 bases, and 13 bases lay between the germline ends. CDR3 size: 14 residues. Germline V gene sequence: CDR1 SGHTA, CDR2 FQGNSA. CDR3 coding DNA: TGTGCCAGCAGCTTAGCCTCACAGGGTCGCGGCTACACCTTC. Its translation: CASSLASQGRGYTF.

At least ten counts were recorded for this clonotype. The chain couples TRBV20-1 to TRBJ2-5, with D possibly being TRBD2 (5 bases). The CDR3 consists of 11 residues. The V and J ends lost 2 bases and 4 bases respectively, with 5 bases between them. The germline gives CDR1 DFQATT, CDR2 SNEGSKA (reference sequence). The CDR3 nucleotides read TGCAGTGCTAGAAGCGGAGAGACCCAGTACTTC. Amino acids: CSARSGETQYF.

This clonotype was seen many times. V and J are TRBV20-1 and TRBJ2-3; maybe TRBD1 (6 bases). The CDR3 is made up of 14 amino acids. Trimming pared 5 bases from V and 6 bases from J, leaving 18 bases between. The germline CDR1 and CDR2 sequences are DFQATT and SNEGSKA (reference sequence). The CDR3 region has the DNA TGCAGTGCTGAGGACCCTGGGGGCATCGATACGCAGTATTTT. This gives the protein CSAEDPGGIDTQYF.

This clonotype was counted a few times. The CDR3 sequence: CASSQRPLPTSTDTQYF. In DNA form, the CDR3 reads TGCGCCAGCAGCCAAAGACCCCTACCGACTAGCACAGATACGCAGTATTTT. J is TRBJ2-3 and V is TRBV4-3; D not certain. The V gene's germline CDR1 is LGHNA and CDR2 YSLEER. The CDR3 extends over 17 amino acids. Deletions cut 2 bases from V and 0 bases from J, with 15 bases between.

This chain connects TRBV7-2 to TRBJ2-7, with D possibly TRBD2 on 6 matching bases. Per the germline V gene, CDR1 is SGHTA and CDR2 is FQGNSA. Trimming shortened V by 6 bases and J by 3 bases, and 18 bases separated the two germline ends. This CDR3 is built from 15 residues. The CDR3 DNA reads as TGTGCCAGCAGTCACCACCGGGGGAGCCTCTACGAGCAGTACTTC. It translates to CASSHHRGSLYEQYF.

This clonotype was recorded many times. This CDR3 reads CSASTGAIGNSPLHF. Here the CDR3 DNA reads TGCAGTGCTAGTACCGGGGCAATTGGTAATTCACCCCTCCACTTT. The chain couples TRBV20-1 to TRBJ1-6; a possible D gene is TRBD1 (5 bases). This CDR3 is 15 amino acids long. Per the germline V gene, CDR1 is DFQATT and CDR2 is SNEGSKA (reference sequence). V was pared by 3 bases and J by 6 bases, with 15 bases between.